This T cell receptor (beta chain) appears in the sequencing data of a study of CD8 T cells in ankylosing spondylitis. General observations from the study: Certain motif variants had earlier been reported in reactive arthritis synovial fluid and blood. A TCR beta motif made of about 8 highly homologous variants seemed typical of ankylosing spondylitis blood.

A few counts support this clonotype. Antigen: not known. This CDR3 contains 13 residues. Germline CDR1 and CDR2: MNHEY and SMNVEV (reference sequence). The germline V and J ends were trimmed by 8 bases and 9 bases, with 18 bases remaining between them. TCRdb independently ran MiXCR on the 5' RACE reads; one entry per CDR3 protein. The sample includes fewer than 550,000 distinct CDR3 sequences, about 5% of them seen just once. The V and J genes are TRBV27 and TRBJ2-3, with D perhaps TRBD1 or TRBD2 (5 bases each). The source material was blood, either unsorted or a sorted T cell fraction (not recorded which). This receptor was taken from a male donor with ankylosing spondylitis. In DNA, the CDR3 is TGTGCCAGCCCTCACCGGGACGAGGCAACGCAGTATTTT. Residues: CASPHRDEATQYF.